The 27 T cell receptor beta chains listed next were all sequenced from one sample in a study of T-cell reconstitution after alpha-beta-depleted transplantation in children. The authors prepared the TCRbeta library with unique molecular identifiers. TCRdb analysed the PCR reads with MiXCR anew, one entry per CDR3 protein. The sample includes some 550,000 distinct CDR3 sequences, roughly 23% of them seen just once. The starting material was PBMCs, mostly from graft donor cells, obtained 360 days after TCRalphabeta/CD19-depleted stem cell transplant. These receptors all come from a boy less than two years old who had a stem cell transplant for acute myeloid leukemia, so the T cells may come from the graft donor.

The chain carries TRBV7-2 and TRBJ2-7; perhaps D is TRBD1 or TRBD2 (5 bases each). Trimming cost V 3 bases and J 1 base, with 10 bases left between them. Germline CDR1 reads SGHTA; CDR2 reads FQGNSA. The CDR3 covers 14 residues. The CDR3 DNA reads as TGTGCCAGCAGCTTGGGGGTGAGATCCTACGAGCAGTACTTC. Translation: CASSLGVRSYEQYF.

This clonotype appeared a few times. V and J are TRBV4-3 and TRBJ2-4, with D perhaps matching TRBD1 (6 bases). This CDR3 contains 15 residues. Germline V gene lookup returns CDR1 LGHNA and CDR2 YSLEER. Trimming stripped 1 base from V and 4 bases from J, with 11 bases between. CDR3 coding DNA: TGCGCCAGCAGCCAAGTTCGACAGGATAAAAACATTCAGTACTTC. This sequence encodes CASSQVRQDKNIQYF.

Comments on this clonotype: A read error may be the cause here, since a much bigger clone is one base away. This sequence joins TRBV29-1 and TRBJ2-1, with a tentative D call TRBD1 (5 bases). The CDR3 is 14 amino acids. Germline V gene sequence: CDR1 SQVTM, CDR2 ANQGSEA. With 7 bases removed from V and 8 bases from J, the gap between germline ends came to 21 bases. CDR3 bases: TGCAGCGATGTTCGGACAAGCCGGGCGGATGAGCAGTTCTTC. This gives the protein CSDVRTSRADEQFF.

The table lists this clonotype with a few counts. The chain couples TRBV20-1 to TRBJ1-2; D is unresolved. The CDR3 sequence is 14 residues long. V was cut by 4 bases and J by 4 bases, with 16 bases left in between. Germline V lookup: CDR1 DFQATT, CDR2 SNEGSKA (reference sequence). The CDR3 sequence: CSATLVGLPYGYTF. CDR3 nucleotide sequence: TGCAGTGCTACCCTAGTCGGTTTACCCTATGGCTACACCTTC.

V usage is TRBV11-3 and J usage is TRBJ2-1; weak D call: TRBD2 (6 bases). Germline lookup yields CDR1 SGHNT and CDR2 YENEEA. The V and J ends lost 6 bases and 7 bases respectively, with 25 bases between them. This CDR3 comprises 17 residues. The CDR3 region is CASSRNPPGLNENEQFF. CDR3 bases: TGTGCCAGCAGTAGGAACCCCCCGGGACTCAATGAGAATGAGCAGTTCTTC.

This clonotype was counted at least ten times. The V gene is TRBV7-2, the J gene TRBJ2-3; the D gene is possibly TRBD1 (5 bases). Trimming stripped 4 bases from V and 8 bases from J, with 10 bases between. The germline V gene has CDR1 SGHTA and CDR2 FQGNSA. The CDR3 runs to 12 residues. CDR3 nucleotide sequence: TGTGCCAGCAGCTCAATACAGGCTACGCAGTATTTT. Its protein is CASSSIQATQYF. The full variable domain, with the rest looked up from reference TRBV7-2 and TRBJ2-3, is GAGVSQSPSNKVTEKGKDVELRCDPISGHTALYWYRQSLGQGLEFLIYFQGNSAPDKSGLPSDRFSAERTGGSVSTLTIQRTQQEDSAVYLCASSSIQATQYFGPGTRLTVL.

The chain links TRBV5-1 to TRBJ1-4; D is ambiguous. This CDR3 has 15 amino acids. Looked up from germline, CDR1 is SGHRS and CDR2 is YFSETQ. With 4 bases removed from V and 0 bases from J, the gap between germline ends came to 10 bases. The DNA of the CDR3 is TGCGCCAGCAGCCTCCGTGGGGCAACTAATGAAAAACTGTTTTTT. Its translation: CASSLRGATNEKLFF. Combining the CDR3 with reference TRBV5-1 and TRBJ1-4 gives the whole variable domain KAGVTQTPRYLIKTRGQQVTLSCSPISGHRSVSWYQQTPGQGLQFLFEYFSETQRNKGNFPGRFSGRQFSNSRSEMNVSTLELGDSALYLCASSLRGATNEKLFFGSGTQLSVL.

V and J are TRBV4-1 and TRBJ2-7, with D maybe TRBD1 (5 bases). V lost 0 bases, J lost 1 base, and 10 bases lay in between. This CDR3 region has 15 residues. Germline V gives CDR1 MGHRA, CDR2 YSYEKL. CDR3: CASSQDRATSYEQYF. Written as DNA, the CDR3 is TGCGCCAGCAGCCAAGACAGGGCTACTTCCTACGAGCAGTACTTC.

This clonotype was observed at least ten times. The chain links TRBV9 to TRBJ2-1; 12 bases are shared with TRBD2. Unmatched junction bases numbered 6, after V lost 0 bases and J lost 2 bases. Germline lookup yields CDR1 SGDLS and CDR2 YYNGEE. The CDR3 contains 18 residues. This chain's CDR3 is CASSVASLAGGPYNEQFF. DNA of the CDR3: TGTGCCAGCAGCGTAGCATCTCTAGCGGGGGGGCCCTACAATGAGCAGTTCTTC.

This chain joins TRBV7-9 and TRBJ2-5, with TRBD1 matching 9 bases. CDR1 is SEHNR, CDR2 FQNEAQ, per germline (reference sequence). The CDR3 is 14 amino acids. The V gene end was trimmed by 7 bases and the J gene end by 5 bases; junction bases not matched to a gene: 8. CDR3 sequence reads: CASMGQGIQETQYF. CDR3 coding DNA: TGTGCCAGCATGGGACAGGGAATTCAGGAGACCCAGTACTTC. Full variable domain (outside the CDR3, taken from reference TRBV7-9 and TRBJ2-5): DTGVSQNPRHKITKRGQNVTFRCDPISEHNRLYWYRQTLGQGPEFLTYFQNEAQLEKSRLLSDRFSAERPKGSFSTLEIQRTEQGDSAMYLCASMGQGIQETQYFGPGTRLLVL.

The rearrangement links TRBV6-5 to TRBJ1-1, with D perhaps matching TRBD1 (5 bases). Trimming shortened V by 2 bases and J by 9 bases, and 7 bases separated the two germline ends. Per germline, CDR1 MNHEY and CDR2 SVGAGI. This CDR3 contains 11 residues. CDR3 DNA sequence: TGTGCCAGCAGTTACAGGACACAAGCTTTCTTT. Translated, it gives CASSYRTQAFF.

This clonotype was counted a few times. V and J are TRBV10-3 and TRBJ1-1; weak D call: TRBD1 (6 bases). Germline V CDR1 and CDR2: ENHRY, SYGVKD. The CDR3 loop spans 13 amino acids. Trimming left V 2 bases short and J 10 bases short, with 14 bases between. The CDR3 here is CAISEGQPWGAFF. The CDR3 bases are TGTGCCATCAGTGAGGGACAGCCCTGGGGAGCTTTCTTT.

This clonotype was observed many times. J is TRBJ1-2 and V is TRBV7-8; D not resolved. CDR1 is SGHVS, CDR2 FQNEAQ, per germline. Trimming pared 5 bases from V and 6 bases from J, leaving 7 bases between. The CDR3 extends over 11 amino acids. As DNA, the CDR3 is TGTGCCAGCAGCCGACGTGATGGCTACACCTTC. Translated, it gives CASSRRDGYTF.

This clonotype has ten or more counts. J is TRBJ1-2 and V is TRBV9, with unresolved D. The CDR3 length is 15 residues. V was shortened by 0 bases and J by 8 bases, with 17 bases between the two germline ends. Germline CDR1 SGDLS, CDR2 YYNGEE. The DNA of the CDR3 is TGTGCCAGCAGCGTAGCGGGCCTCGGCGGAGGGGGCTACACCTTC. Translated, it gives CASSVAGLGGGGYTF.

This clonotype was seen only a few times. The chain carries TRBV20-1 and TRBJ1-2; D call uncertain. CDR1 and CDR2 (germline): DFQATT, SNEGSKA (reference sequence). Trimming left V 0 bases short and J 2 bases short, with 7 bases between. This CDR3 is built from 13 residues. The CDR3 region has the DNA TGCAGTGCTAGAGATCCGGGGAACTATGGCTACACCTTC. Protein: CSARDPGNYGYTF.

This clonotype was counted a few times. The CDR3 reads CSALTTDTQYF. CDR3 bases: TGCAGTGCTCTCACCACAGATACGCAGTATTTT. The chain joins TRBV20-1 to TRBJ2-3, with no clear D. The CDR3 is 11 residues long. Trimming pared 5 bases from V and 2 bases from J, leaving 5 bases between. Per the germline V gene, CDR1 is DFQATT and CDR2 is SNEGSKA (reference sequence).

At least ten counts were recorded for this clonotype. V and J are TRBV12-3 or TRBV12-4 and TRBJ2-7, with TRBD1 matching 7 bases. V gave up 1 base and J gave up 3 bases; unmatched junction bases: 6. This CDR3 has 15 residues. The CDR3 bases are TGTGCCAGCAGTTTAGGACAGGGCGGTTACTACGAGCAGTACTTC. Translation gives CASSLGQGGYYEQYF.

This chain joins TRBV5-1 and TRBJ2-3, with D unclear. V lost 1 base and J lost 10, with 7 bases in between. The CDR3 totals 11 residues. Germline CDR1 reads SGHRS; CDR2 reads YFSETQ. The CDR3 spells CASSLNGPQYF. DNA for the CDR3: TGCGCCAGCAGCTTGAACGGCCCGCAGTATTTT.

This clonotype was seen at least ten times. The J gene is TRBJ2-1, the V gene TRBV5-1; 12 positions match TRBD2. The germline V gene encodes CDR1 SGHRS and CDR2 YFSETQ. Trimming at V came to 4 bases and at J to 8 bases, leaving 7 bases not matched to a gene. CDR3 length equals 15 residues. In DNA form, the CDR3 reads TGCGCCAGCAGCACCCCTAGCGGGGGGGGCGATGAGCAGTTCTTC. The encoded protein is CASSTPSGGGDEQFF.

The chain couples TRBV6-1 to TRBJ2-6, with 11 bases identical to TRBD1. Trimming took 5 bases from V and 0 from J; bases not matched to a gene: 3. Per the germline V gene, CDR1 is MNHNS and CDR2 is SASEGT. The CDR3 runs to 17 residues. The DNA for the CDR3 is TGTGCCAGCAGTCCCGGGACAGGGGGCTCTGGGGCCAACGTCCTGACTTTC. As protein: CASSPGTGGSGANVLTF.

This sequence joins TRBV4-2 and TRBJ2-1; 8 bases map to TRBD2. This CDR3 has 18 amino acids. CDR1 and CDR2 (germline): LGHNA, YNFKEQ. Unmatched junction bases numbered 8, after V lost 1 base and J lost 0 bases. DNA for the CDR3: TGTGCCAGCAGCCAAGTGCTGCTAGCGGGCTACTCCTACAATGAGCAGTTCTTC. This gives the protein CASSQVLLAGYSYNEQFF.

The rearrangement uses TRBV5-1 and TRBJ2-3; 9 bases map to TRBD1. The germline CDR1 and CDR2 sequences are SGHRS and YFSETQ. CDR3 length equals 16 residues. The junction had 11 bases not matched to a gene; V was cut back by 4 bases and J by 5 bases. CDR3 DNA sequence: TGCGCCAGCAGCCCGGACCCGGGACAGGGCCTAGATACGCAGTATTTT. Its translation: CASSPDPGQGLDTQYF.

At least ten counts were recorded for this clonotype. The genes are TRBV6-1 and TRBJ1-1; TRBD1 agrees at 7 bases. V dropped 3 bases and J dropped 1; count of bases not matched to a gene: 2. The CDR3 is 14 amino acids. The germline gives CDR1 MNHNS, CDR2 SASEGT. CDR3 region: CASSDRGTNTEAFF. The CDR3 DNA sequence: TGTGCCAGCAGTGACAGGGGGACGAACACTGAAGCTTTCTTT.

This clonotype was counted between two and nine times. V and J are TRBV4-3 and TRBJ2-1; D is ambiguous. Trimming removed 0 bases from V and 4 bases from J, with 7 bases in between. Per germline, CDR1 LGHNA and CDR2 YSLEER. The CDR3 loop spans 14 amino acids. The CDR3, as DNA: TGCGCCAGCAGCCAAGAGTCCTTATACAATGAGCAGTTCTTC. Its protein is CASSQESLYNEQFF.

This rearrangement joins TRBV18 to TRBJ1-5; 7 bases agree with TRBD1. The germline V gene has CDR1 KGHSH and CDR2 LQKENI. CDR3 length equals 14 residues. V trimming: 6 bases; J trimming: 6 bases; junction bases outside the gene matches: 8. CDR3 sequence reads: CASSPTGYSQPQHF. CDR3 DNA sequence: TGTGCCAGCTCGCCGACAGGGTACAGTCAGCCCCAGCATTTT.

This clonotype turned up a few times. The CDR3 here is CSVGRDTEAFF. The CDR3 nucleotides are TGCAGCGTTGGCAGGGACACTGAAGCTTTCTTT. This chain links TRBV29-1 with TRBJ1-1, with D possibly being TRBD1 (5 bases). CDR3 length: 11 residues. The V gene lost 4 bases and the J gene lost 3 bases, with 6 bases spanning the gap. Germline V gene data show CDR1 as SQVTM and CDR2 as ANQGSEA.

This clonotype occurred many times. V gene TRBV6-1 combines with J gene TRBJ2-3, with 11 bases that match TRBD2. Unmatched junction bases numbered 6, after V lost 2 bases and J lost 5 bases. The CDR3 extends over 16 amino acids. Germline CDR1 and CDR2: MNHNS and SASEGT. The CDR3 coding sequence is TGTGCCAGCAGTGAACAACTAGCGGGGGCCGGAGATACGCAGTATTTT. This encodes CASSEQLAGAGDTQYF.